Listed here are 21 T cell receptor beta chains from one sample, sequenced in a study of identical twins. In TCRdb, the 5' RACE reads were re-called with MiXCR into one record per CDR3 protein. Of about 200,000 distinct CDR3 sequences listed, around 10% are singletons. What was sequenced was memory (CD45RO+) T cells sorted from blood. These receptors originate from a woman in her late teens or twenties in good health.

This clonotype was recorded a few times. CDR3 coding DNA: TGCAGTGCTAGACGACCCTACGGCGACGAGCAGTACTTC. This codes for CSARRPYGDEQYF. The chain is built from TRBV20-1 and TRBJ2-7, with D hard to call. The CDR3 totals 13 residues. CDR1 is DFQATT, CDR2 SNEGSKA, per germline (reference sequence). Trimming left V 2 bases short and J 5 bases short, with 13 bases between.

For the CDR3, the DNA is TGCAGTGCTCCCTCCCGGGCTCCGAAAGCTTTCTTT. This encodes CSAPSRAPKAFF. The rearrangement links TRBV20-1 to TRBJ1-1; unclear D gene. Germline CDR1 DFQATT, CDR2 SNEGSKA (reference sequence). Trimming shortened V by 5 bases and J by 9 bases, and 16 bases separated the two germline ends. The CDR3 has 12 residues.

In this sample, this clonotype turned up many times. CDR3 nucleotides: TGTGCCAGCAGCCTCCGGGACGGGCCCTACGAGCAGTACTTC. Its translation: CASSLRDGPYEQYF. The rearrangement uses TRBV5-5 and TRBJ2-7, with D perhaps being TRBD1 or TRBD2 (5 bases each). Germline lookup yields CDR1 SGHKS and CDR2 YYEKEE (reference sequence). Trimming shortened V by 4 bases and J by 2 bases, and 13 bases separated the two germline ends. This CDR3 is built from 14 residues.

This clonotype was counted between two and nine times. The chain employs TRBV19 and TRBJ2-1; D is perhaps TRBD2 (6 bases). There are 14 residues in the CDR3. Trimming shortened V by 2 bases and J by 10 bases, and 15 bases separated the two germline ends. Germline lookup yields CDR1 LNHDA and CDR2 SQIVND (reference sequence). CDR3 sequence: CASSITPNSGEQFF. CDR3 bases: TGTGCCAGTAGTATAACACCAAACAGCGGGGAGCAGTTCTTC. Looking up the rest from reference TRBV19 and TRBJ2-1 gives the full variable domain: DGGITQSPKYLFRKEGQNVTLSCEQNLNHDAMYWYRQDPGQGLRLIYYSQIVNDFQKGDIAEGYSVSREKKESFPLTVTSAQKNPTAFYLCASSITPNSGEQFFGPGTRLTVL.

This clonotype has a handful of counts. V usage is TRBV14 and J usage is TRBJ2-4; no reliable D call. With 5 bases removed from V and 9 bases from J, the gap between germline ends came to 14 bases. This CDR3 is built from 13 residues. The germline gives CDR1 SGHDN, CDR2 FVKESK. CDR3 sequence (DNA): TGTGCCAGCAGCTTCTCCGAAGCAGGCATTCAGTACTTC. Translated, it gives CASSFSEAGIQYF.

The CDR3 nucleotides are TGTGCCAGCAGCTTAGTCTGGCCGAACGAGCAGTACTTC. It codes for CASSLVWPNEQYF. The chain is built from TRBV7-2 and TRBJ2-7; the D is unclear. V lost 1 base and J lost 5, with 9 bases in between. CDR3 length equals 13 residues. Germline assignment: CDR1 SGHTA and CDR2 FQGNSA.

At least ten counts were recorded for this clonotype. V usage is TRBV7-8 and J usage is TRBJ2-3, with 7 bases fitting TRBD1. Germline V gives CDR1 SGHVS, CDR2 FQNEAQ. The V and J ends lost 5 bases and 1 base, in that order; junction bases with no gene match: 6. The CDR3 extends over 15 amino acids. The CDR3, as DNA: TGTGCCAGCAGCCAACCGGGACAGCGCACAGATACGCAGTATTTT. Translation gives CASSQPGQRTDTQYF.

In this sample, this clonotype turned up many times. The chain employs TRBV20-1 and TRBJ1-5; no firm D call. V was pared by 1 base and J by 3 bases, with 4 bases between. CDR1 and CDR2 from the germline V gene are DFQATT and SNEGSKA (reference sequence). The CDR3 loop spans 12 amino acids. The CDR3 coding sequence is TGCAGTGCTAGAGGGGACAATCAGCCCCAGCATTTT. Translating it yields CSARGDNQPQHF.

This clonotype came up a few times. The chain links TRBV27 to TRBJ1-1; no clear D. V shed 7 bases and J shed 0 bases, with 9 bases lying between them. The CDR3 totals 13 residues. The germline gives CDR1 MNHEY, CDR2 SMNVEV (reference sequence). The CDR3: CASTIKVNTEAFF. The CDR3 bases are TGTGCCAGCACAATAAAGGTGAACACTGAAGCTTTCTTT.

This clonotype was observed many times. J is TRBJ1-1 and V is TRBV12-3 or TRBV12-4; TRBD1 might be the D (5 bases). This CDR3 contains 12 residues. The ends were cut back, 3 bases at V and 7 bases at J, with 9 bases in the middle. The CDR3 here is CASSLGQVEAFF. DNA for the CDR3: TGTGCCAGCAGTTTGGGGCAGGTTGAAGCTTTCTTT.

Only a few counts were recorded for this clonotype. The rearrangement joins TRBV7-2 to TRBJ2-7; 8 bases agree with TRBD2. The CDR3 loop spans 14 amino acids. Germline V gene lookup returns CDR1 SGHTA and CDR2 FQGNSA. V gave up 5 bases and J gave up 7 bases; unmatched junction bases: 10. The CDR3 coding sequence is TGTGCCAGCAGCCTAAGCGGGGGCTCCAGGGAGCAGTACTTC. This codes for CASSLSGGSREQYF.

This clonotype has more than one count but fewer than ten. The CDR3 coding sequence is TGCAGTGCTAGAGATACGGGGGTGGCCGGGGAGCTGTTTTTT. It yields the protein CSARDTGVAGELFF. V usage is TRBV20-1 and J usage is TRBJ2-2; a possible D gene is TRBD2 (6 bases). This CDR3 comprises 14 residues. The germline CDR1 and CDR2 sequences are DFQATT and SNEGSKA (reference sequence). Trimming shortened V by 0 bases and J by 6 bases, and 11 bases separated the two germline ends.

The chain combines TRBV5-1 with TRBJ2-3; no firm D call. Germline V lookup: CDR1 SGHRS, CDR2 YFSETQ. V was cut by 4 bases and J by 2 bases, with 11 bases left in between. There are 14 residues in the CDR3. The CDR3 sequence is CASSMRYTTDTQYF. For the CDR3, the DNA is TGCGCCAGCAGCATGCGGTATACCACAGATACGCAGTATTTT.

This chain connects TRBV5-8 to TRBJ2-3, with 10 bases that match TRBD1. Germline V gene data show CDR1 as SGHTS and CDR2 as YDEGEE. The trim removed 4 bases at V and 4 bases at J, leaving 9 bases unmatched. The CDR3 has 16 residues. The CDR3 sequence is CASSPRTGTGADTQYF. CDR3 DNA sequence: TGTGCCAGCAGCCCCCGCACCGGGACAGGGGCAGATACGCAGTATTTT. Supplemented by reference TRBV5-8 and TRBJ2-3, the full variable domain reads EAGVTQSPTHLIKTRGQQATLRCSPISGHTSVYWYQQALGLGLQFLLWYDEGEERNRGNFPPRFSGRQFPNYSSELNVNALELEDSALYLCASSPRTGTGADTQYFGPGTRLTVL.

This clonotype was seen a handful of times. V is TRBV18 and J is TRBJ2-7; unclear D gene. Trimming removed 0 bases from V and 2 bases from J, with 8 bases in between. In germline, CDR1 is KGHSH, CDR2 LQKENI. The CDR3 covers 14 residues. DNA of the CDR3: TGTGCCAGCTCACCACCGGTCAGAACCTACGAGCAGTACTTC. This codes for CASSPPVRTYEQYF.

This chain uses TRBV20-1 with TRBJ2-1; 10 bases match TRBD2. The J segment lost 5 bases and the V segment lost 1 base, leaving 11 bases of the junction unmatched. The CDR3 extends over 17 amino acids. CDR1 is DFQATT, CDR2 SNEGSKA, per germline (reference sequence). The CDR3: CSARGASGRAGHNEQFF. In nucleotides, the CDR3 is TGCAGTGCTAGAGGGGCCAGCGGGAGGGCTGGGCACAATGAGCAGTTCTTC.

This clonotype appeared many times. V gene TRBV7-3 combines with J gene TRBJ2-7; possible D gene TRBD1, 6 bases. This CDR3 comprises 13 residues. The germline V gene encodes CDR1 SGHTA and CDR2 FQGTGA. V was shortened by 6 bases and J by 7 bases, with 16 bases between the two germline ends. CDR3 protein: CASSRTGMGEQYF. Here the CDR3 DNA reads TGTGCCAGCAGTCGAACAGGGATGGGGGAGCAGTACTTC.

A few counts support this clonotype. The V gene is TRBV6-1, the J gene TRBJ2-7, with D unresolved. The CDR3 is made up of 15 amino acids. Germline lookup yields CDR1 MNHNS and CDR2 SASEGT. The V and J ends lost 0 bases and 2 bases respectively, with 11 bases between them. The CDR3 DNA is TGTGCCAGCAGTGAAGCGGCCCGCTCCCCCTACGAGCAGTACTTC. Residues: CASSEAARSPYEQYF.

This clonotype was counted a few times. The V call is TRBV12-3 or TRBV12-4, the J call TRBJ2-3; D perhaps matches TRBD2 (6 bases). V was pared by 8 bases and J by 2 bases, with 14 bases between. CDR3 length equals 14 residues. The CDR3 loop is CASVFGTYTDTQYF. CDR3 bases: TGTGCCAGCGTCTTCGGGACTTACACAGATACGCAGTATTTT.

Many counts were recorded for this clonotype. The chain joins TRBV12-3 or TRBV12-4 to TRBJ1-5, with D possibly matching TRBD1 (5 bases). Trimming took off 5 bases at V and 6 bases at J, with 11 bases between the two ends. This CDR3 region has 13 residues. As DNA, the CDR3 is TGTGCCAGCAGTACCCAGGGTGGTCAGCCCCAGCATTTT. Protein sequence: CASSTQGGQPQHF.

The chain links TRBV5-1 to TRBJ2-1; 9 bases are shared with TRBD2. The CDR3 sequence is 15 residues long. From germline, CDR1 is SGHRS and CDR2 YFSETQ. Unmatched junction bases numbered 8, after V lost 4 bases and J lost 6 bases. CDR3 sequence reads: CASSREGSGSNEQFF. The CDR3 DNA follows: TGCGCCAGCAGCCGGGAGGGTAGCGGGAGCAATGAGCAGTTCTTC. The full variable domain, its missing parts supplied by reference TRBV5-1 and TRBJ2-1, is KAGVTQTPRYLIKTRGQQVTLSCSPISGHRSVSWYQQTPGQGLQFLFEYFSETQRNKGNFPGRFSGRQFSNSRSEMNVSTLELGDSALYLCASSREGSGSNEQFFGPGTRLTVL.